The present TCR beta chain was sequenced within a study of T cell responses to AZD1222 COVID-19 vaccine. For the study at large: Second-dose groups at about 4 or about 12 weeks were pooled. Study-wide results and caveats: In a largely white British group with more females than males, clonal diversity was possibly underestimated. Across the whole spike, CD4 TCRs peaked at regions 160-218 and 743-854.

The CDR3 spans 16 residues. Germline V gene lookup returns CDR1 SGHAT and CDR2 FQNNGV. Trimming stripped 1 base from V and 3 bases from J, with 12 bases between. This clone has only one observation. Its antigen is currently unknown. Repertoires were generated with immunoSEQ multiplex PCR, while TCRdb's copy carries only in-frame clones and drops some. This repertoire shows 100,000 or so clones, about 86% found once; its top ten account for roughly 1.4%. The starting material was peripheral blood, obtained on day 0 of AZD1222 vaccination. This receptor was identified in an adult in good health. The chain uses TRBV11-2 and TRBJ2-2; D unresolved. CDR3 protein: CASSLGYFTDTGELFF. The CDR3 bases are TGTGCCAGCAGCTTAGGGTACTTCACAGACACCGGGGAGCTGTTTTTT.